The 14 T cell receptor beta chains below all came from one sample that was sequenced in a study of T-cell memory formation after mild COVID-19 (dated by TCRdb to 2020 to 2023). Receptors were amplified or captured by 5' RACE. The run used an Illumina NovaSeq 6000. The public reads were run again by TCRdb, first through fastp at Q25 and then through MiXCR, and only productive beta chains were kept. Each entry is one CDR3 protein sequence, shown with its most common DNA and genes. Within this sample are around 470,000 distinct CDR3 sequences, with 20% of them counted one time only. Of the sample, around 9.2% is held by the ten largest clones. Sequencing used PBMCs or a T cell subset sorted from them (not recorded which). These receptors were collected from an adult woman who had mild COVID-19 (a few samples of this study predate the infection). The sample titles of this study are shuffled in the database, so cell type and time point are left out; the donor was told from shared clones.

The gene calls are TRBV6-2 or TRBV6-3 and TRBJ2-5; D call uncertain. Trimming took off 2 bases at V and 3 bases at J, with 4 bases between the two ends. Germline-derived CDR1 and CDR2 are MNHEY and SVGEGT. The CDR3 has 12 residues. The CDR3 coding sequence is TGTGCCAGCAGTTACAGGAAAGAGACCCAGTACTTC. This encodes CASSYRKETQYF.

The sample holds many counts of this clonotype. The CDR3 DNA sequence: TGTGCCTCAGCCTCGGGGGGAACCTACGAGCAGTACTTC. It encodes CASASGGTYEQYF. The chain is built from TRBV19 and TRBJ2-7, with 7 nucleotides matching TRBD2. J was trimmed by 2 bases and V by 11 bases; bases with no gene match: 9. In germline, CDR1 is LNHDA, CDR2 SQIVND (reference sequence). CDR3 length equals 13 residues. The full variable domain, completed using reference TRBV19 and TRBJ2-7, is DGGITQSPKYLFRKEGQNVTLSCEQNLNHDAMYWYRQDPGQGLRLIYYSQIVNDFQKGDIAEGYSVSREKKESFPLTVTSAQKNPTAFYLCASASGGTYEQYFGPGTRLTVT.

This clonotype was detected a few times. The chain combines TRBV12-3 or TRBV12-4 with TRBJ1-1, with D hard to call. CDR3 length: 12 amino acids. The V gene lost 3 bases and the J gene lost 3 bases, with 5 bases spanning the gap. CDR3 nucleotides: TGTGCCAGCAGTTTGCCGTACACTGAAGCTTTCTTT. It yields the protein CASSLPYTEAFF.

The chain employs TRBV5-5 and TRBJ1-2; D is possibly TRBD1 (5 bases). Germline CDR1 is SGHKS and CDR2 is YYEKEE (reference sequence). The CDR3 consists of 18 residues. With 0 bases removed from V and 3 bases from J, the gap between germline ends came to 21 bases. CDR3 amino acids: CASSLAGGLYMEDYGYTF. DNA of the CDR3: TGTGCCAGCAGCTTGGCGGGGGGACTGTACATGGAGGACTATGGCTACACCTTC.

This clonotype was detected only a few times. This chain connects TRBV20-1 to TRBJ2-3; the D gene is possibly TRBD1 (5 bases). V lost 6 bases to trimming and J lost 3 bases, with 19 bases between them. The germline V gene encodes CDR1 DFQATT and CDR2 SNEGSKA (reference sequence). This CDR3 region has 15 residues. Here the CDR3 reads CSAHWEGAGTDTQYF. The DNA of the CDR3 is TGCAGTGCCCACTGGGAAGGGGCCGGAACAGATACGCAGTATTTT.

This clonotype came up many times. This rearrangement joins TRBV11-2 to TRBJ2-1, with TRBD1 matching over 9 bases. Germline CDR1 is SGHAT and CDR2 is FQNNGV. Trimming cost V 0 bases and J 7 bases; bases outside gene matches: 7. CDR3 length: 16 amino acids. CDR3 loop: CASSLDPGQGMNEQFF. CDR3 bases: TGTGCCAGCAGCTTAGATCCAGGACAGGGGATGAATGAGCAGTTCTTC.

This clonotype was counted a few times. The rearrangement uses TRBV19 and TRBJ2-5; 10 bases are shared with TRBD2. V was pared by 5 bases and J by 3 bases, with 12 bases of the junction left unmatched. Looked up from germline, CDR1 is LNHDA and CDR2 is SQIVND (reference sequence). This CDR3 is 17 amino acids long. The CDR3 DNA is TGTGCCAGTAGTCCGCTTTGGGGGACTAGCGACAAAGAGACCCAGTACTTC. The encoded protein is CASSPLWGTSDKETQYF.

The J gene is TRBJ2-7, the V gene TRBV2; 9 bases match TRBD2. The CDR3 extends over 13 amino acids. The germline gives CDR1 SNHLY, CDR2 FYNNEI. With V trimmed by 7 bases and J by 4 bases, 5 bases remained unmatched. This CDR3 reads CASTLAGLYEQYF. The CDR3 DNA reads TGTGCCAGCACCCTAGCGGGGCTATACGAGCAGTACTTC.

The chain employs TRBV5-1 and TRBJ2-7, with a possible D match to TRBD1 (5 bases). V lost 7 bases and J lost 0, with 14 bases in between. The CDR3 runs 14 residues. Germline V gene sequence: CDR1 SGHRS, CDR2 YFSETQ. As DNA, the CDR3 is TGCGCCAGCGCCGACAGATACTCCTCCTACGAGCAGTACTTC. Translation: CASADRYSSYEQYF.

This clonotype was seen ten or more times. This rearrangement joins TRBV29-1 to TRBJ2-3, with TRBD2 matching over 12 bases. The CDR3 length is 15 residues. Germline V gene lookup returns CDR1 SQVTM and CDR2 ANQGSEA. V gave up 7 bases and J gave up 1 base; unmatched junction bases: 6. This CDR3 reads CSAGLAGQGTDTQYF. CDR3 bases: TGCAGCGCCGGACTAGCGGGACAGGGCACAGATACGCAGTATTTT.

The J gene is TRBJ1-2, the V gene TRBV3-1, with D possibly matching TRBD1 (6 bases). V lost 1 base to trimming and J lost 6 bases, with 12 bases between them. This CDR3 has 14 residues. CDR1 and CDR2 (germline): LGHDT, YNNKEL (reference sequence). Here the CDR3 reads CASSQVYREDGYTF. The CDR3 DNA sequence: TGTGCCAGCAGCCAAGTCTACAGGGAGGATGGCTACACCTTC.

This clonotype was seen a few times. This chain joins TRBV29-1 and TRBJ1-2, with D perhaps matching TRBD1 (5 bases). There are 14 residues in the CDR3. The germline V gene has CDR1 SQVTM and CDR2 ANQGSEA. V shed 0 bases and J shed 4 bases, with 12 bases lying between them. CDR3 bases: TGCAGCGTTGAAGAGGGGGACGAACCCTATGGCTACACCTTC. Amino acids: CSVEEGDEPYGYTF.

On this clonotype: A junction end diverges from the germline sequence, so it may reflect a read error. The rearrangement joins TRBV20-1 to TRBJ2-7, with 9 positions matching TRBD2. Germline V gene lookup returns CDR1 DFQATT and CDR2 SNEGSKA (reference sequence). The length of the CDR3 is 17 residues. CDR3 sequence (DNA): TGCAGTCCTAGAGGGGATCGGCTAGCGGGAATTAGGTACGAGCAGTACTTC. Its protein product is CSPRGDRLAGIRYEQYF.

A few counts support this clonotype. The chain combines TRBV6-5 with TRBJ2-3, with D unclear. With 5 bases removed from V and 1 base from J, the gap between germline ends came to 13 bases. This CDR3 contains 15 residues. CDR1 and CDR2 (germline): MNHEY, SVGAGI. The CDR3 DNA sequence: TGTGCCAGCAGTCCCTATTGGTCCGGCACAGATACGCAGTATTTT. Amino acid sequence: CASSPYWSGTDTQYF.